One and the same sample provided the 20 T cell receptor beta chains below, sequenced in a study of blood T cells in healthy people across ages. The second PCR ran about 6 to 11 cycles with a sample-barcoded 5' primer and J-beta primers. Each CDR3 protein is one row after TCRdb ran MiXCR on the 5' RACE reads. This sample has some 690,000 distinct CDR3 sequences; over 20% occur once, and the top ten carry roughly 22%. Sample: blood. The receptors were sampled from a man aged 65-85 years in good health.

This clonotype was seen only once. The genes are TRBV14 and TRBJ2-4; either TRBD1 or TRBD2 may fit D (7 bases each). This CDR3 comprises 15 residues. Per the germline V gene, CDR1 is SGHDN and CDR2 is FVKESK. V lost 6 bases and J 2 bases, leaving 14 bases between the germline ends. CDR3 protein: CASRAGGGTKNIQYF. The CDR3 DNA sequence: TGTGCCAGCAGGGCAGGGGGGGGAACCAAAAACATTCAGTACTTC.

Many counts were recorded for this clonotype. The CDR3: CASSLRTNTEAFF. CDR3 sequence (DNA): TGCGCCAGCAGCTTGAGAACCAACACTGAAGCTTTCTTT. V usage is TRBV5-1 and J usage is TRBJ1-1; D unclear. The germline CDR1 and CDR2 sequences are SGHRS and YFSETQ. V lost 1 base and J lost 2, with 6 bases in between. The CDR3 spans 13 residues.

Concerning this clonotype: Its ends do not fully match the called genes, so a read error is possible. V gene TRBV10-3 combines with J gene TRBJ1-2; D ambiguous. The CDR3 sequence is 12 residues long. CDR1 is ENHRY, CDR2 SYGVKD, per germline. The CDR3 nucleotides are TGTGCCATCAGTGAGTCGGGATCAACGACGCACTTC. Protein product: CAISESGSTTHF.

Only a few counts were recorded for this clonotype. The V call is TRBV5-1, the J call TRBJ1-1; D may be TRBD1 (6 bases). Trimming pared 4 bases from V and 5 bases from J, leaving 21 bases between. Germline loops: CDR1 SGHRS, CDR2 YFSETQ. The CDR3 extends over 16 amino acids. The CDR3 loop reads CASSPLAGGAGTEAFF. CDR3 DNA: TGCGCCAGCAGCCCATTAGCCGGGGGGGCCGGGACTGAAGCTTTCTTT. The variable domain in full, completed from reference TRBV5-1 and TRBJ1-1, reads KAGVTQTPRYLIKTRGQQVTLSCSPISGHRSVSWYQQTPGQGLQFLFEYFSETQRNKGNFPGRFSGRQFSNSRSEMNVSTLELGDSALYLCASSPLAGGAGTEAFFGQGTRLTVV.

This clonotype was picked up a small number of times. The chain uses TRBV12-3 or TRBV12-4 and TRBJ2-1; D is perhaps TRBD1 (5 bases). CDR3 length: 15 amino acids. V lost 6 bases and J 2 bases, leaving 14 bases between the germline ends. The CDR3 nucleotides read TGTGCCAGCAGGGACACAGGAATGACCTACAATGAGCAGTTCTTC. Translating gives CASRDTGMTYNEQFF.

The V gene is TRBV5-1, the J gene TRBJ2-3, with D perhaps TRBD1 (6 bases). This CDR3 is built from 14 residues. V gave up 4 bases and J gave up 2 bases, with 11 bases separating them. In germline, CDR1 is SGHRS, CDR2 YFSETQ. CDR3 sequence reads: CASSQNRATDTQYF. The CDR3 DNA follows: TGCGCCAGCAGCCAAAACAGGGCCACAGATACGCAGTATTTT.

This clonotype has just a few counts. The V call is TRBV7-2, the J call TRBJ2-1, with 13 bases aligning to TRBD2. Germline V CDR1 and CDR2: SGHTA, FQGNSA. This CDR3 has 15 amino acids. J was trimmed by 12 bases and V by 4 bases; bases with no gene match: 9. The CDR3 region is CASSSTSGRKDGQFF. CDR3 DNA sequence: TGTGCCAGCAGCTCGACTAGCGGGAGGAAGGATGGGCAGTTCTTC.

This clonotype was seen a few times. The chain carries TRBV12-5 and TRBJ2-3; 8 bases are a match to TRBD1. V gave up 7 bases and J gave up 4 bases; unmatched junction bases: 4. The CDR3 loop spans 13 amino acids. Germline CDR1 LGHNT, CDR2 FRNRAP. CDR3 DNA: TGTGCTAGTGCCAAGACAGGGGCAGATACGCAGTATTTT. Encoded protein: CASAKTGADTQYF.

This chain connects TRBV25-1 to TRBJ1-4; D is ambiguous. The CDR3 totals 14 residues. Germline CDR1 is MGHDK and CDR2 is SYGVNS. V was pared by 6 bases and J by 7 bases, with 15 bases between. The CDR3 protein is CASSAGITAEKLFF. CDR3 DNA sequence: TGTGCCAGCAGCGCTGGGATCACAGCTGAAAAACTGTTTTTT.

The chain recombines TRBV20-1 with TRBJ2-4, with 7 bases identical to TRBD2. Germline lookup yields CDR1 DFQATT and CDR2 SNEGSKA (reference sequence). The CDR3 sequence is 13 residues long. The chain's CDR3 is CSAPGGGSDIQYF. As DNA, the CDR3 is TGCAGCGCCCCGGGTGGCGGGAGTGACATTCAGTACTTC.

This clonotype was detected only a few times. CDR3 region: CASSLGHADYNEQFF. The CDR3 nucleotides read TGTGCCAGCAGCCTGGGACACGCAGATTACAATGAGCAGTTCTTC. The chain joins TRBV11-2 to TRBJ2-1, with TRBD1 as a possible D gene (6 bases). In germline, CDR1 is SGHAT, CDR2 FQNNGV. This CDR3 is built from 15 residues. Deletions cut 5 bases from V and 4 bases from J, with 15 bases between.

The gene calls are TRBV11-1 and TRBJ2-2, with 12 bases aligning to TRBD1. CDR1 is SGHAT and CDR2 is FQDESV in the germline V gene (reference sequence). The CDR3 is 16 residues long. Trimming removed 5 bases from V and 2 bases from J; junction bases left unmatched: 3. The chain's CDR3 is CASSMGQGANTGELFF. The CDR3 bases are TGTGCCAGCAGCATGGGACAGGGGGCAAACACCGGGGAGCTGTTTTTT.

This chain joins TRBV5-1 and TRBJ2-3, with 9 nucleotides matching TRBD2. Per the germline V gene, CDR1 is SGHRS and CDR2 is YFSETQ. V dropped 3 bases and J dropped 4; count of bases not matched to a gene: 9. This CDR3 has 16 amino acids. The CDR3 loop reads CASSSPLAGIADTQYF. The CDR3 coding sequence is TGCGCCAGCAGCTCTCCCCTAGCGGGGATCGCAGATACGCAGTATTTT.

Of note for this clonotype: Lacking the conserved final phenylalanine or tryptophan, this CDR3 likely reflects a read error. The CDR3 nucleotides are TGTGCCAGCAGCCCTCTTGGCTACGAGCAGTACCTC. Amino acids: CASSPLGYEQYL. This chain connects TRBV12-3 or TRBV12-4 to TRBJ2-7; D uncertain. This CDR3 is built from 12 residues. V was pared by 6 bases and J by 3 bases, with 9 bases between.

V gene TRBV12-3 or TRBV12-4 combines with J gene TRBJ2-1; the D gene is possibly TRBD1 (5 bases). The V gene lost 6 bases and the J gene lost 8 bases, with 17 bases spanning the gap. This CDR3 comprises 14 residues. The CDR3 sequence: CASRKRGSFDEQFF. In DNA form, the CDR3 reads TGTGCCAGCAGAAAAAGGGGTAGTTTCGATGAGCAGTTCTTC.

The V gene is TRBV7-7, the J gene TRBJ2-5, with D possibly matching TRBD2 (6 bases). The CDR3 is 15 residues long. Between the trimmed V and J ends, which lost 4 bases and 5 bases, there was a span of 17 bases. Germline V gene data show CDR1 as SSHAT and CDR2 as FNYEAQ (reference sequence). The CDR3, as DNA: TGTGCCAGCAGCTCGGTAGGGGTGCGGGGCGAGACCCAGTACTTC. This gives the protein CASSSVGVRGETQYF.

The CDR3 sequence is CASLRWGNPTEAFF. The CDR3 nucleotides read TGTGCCAGCCTCCGATGGGGAAATCCCACTGAAGCTTTCTTT. The chain employs TRBV6-2 or TRBV6-3 and TRBJ1-1; D ambiguous. This CDR3 region has 14 residues. V was pared by 8 bases and J by 4 bases, with 17 bases between. Germline V gene data show CDR1 as MNHEY and CDR2 as SVGEGT.

The V and J genes are TRBV20-1 and TRBJ2-2; D is uncertain. V was cut by 6 bases and J by 4 bases, with 9 bases left in between. The CDR3 covers 12 residues. CDR1 is DFQATT and CDR2 is SNEGSKA in the germline V gene (reference sequence). In nucleotides, the CDR3 is TGCAGTGCCCCTGCGCCCACCGGGGAGCTGTTTTTT. This gives the protein CSAPAPTGELFF.

This clonotype showed up just a few times. CDR3 coding DNA: TGCAGTGCCGCGCCAGGGGGCTATGGCTACACCTTC. This encodes CSAAPGGYGYTF. The chain links TRBV20-1 to TRBJ1-2, with TRBD1 identical over 7 bases. The germline CDR1 and CDR2 sequences are DFQATT and SNEGSKA (reference sequence). Germline trimming cut 6 bases from V and 4 bases from J; bases unmatched to any gene: 5. The CDR3 consists of 12 residues.

The genes are TRBV7-9 and TRBJ1-4, with 9 bases matching TRBD1. The junction had 4 bases not matched to a gene; V was cut back by 8 bases and J by 6 bases. The CDR3 is 13 residues long. The V gene's germline CDR1 is SEHNR and CDR2 FQNEAQ (reference sequence). The CDR3 region is CASDWTGDEKLFF. The CDR3 DNA follows: TGTGCCAGCGACTGGACAGGGGATGAAAAACTGTTTTTT. The entire variable domain, with the rest obtained from reference TRBV7-9 and TRBJ1-4, is as follows: DTGVSQNPRHKITKRGQNVTFRCDPISEHNRLYWYRQTLGQGPEFLTYFQNEAQLEKSRLLSDRFSAERPKGSFSTLEIQRTEQGDSAMYLCASDWTGDEKLFFGSGTQLSVL.